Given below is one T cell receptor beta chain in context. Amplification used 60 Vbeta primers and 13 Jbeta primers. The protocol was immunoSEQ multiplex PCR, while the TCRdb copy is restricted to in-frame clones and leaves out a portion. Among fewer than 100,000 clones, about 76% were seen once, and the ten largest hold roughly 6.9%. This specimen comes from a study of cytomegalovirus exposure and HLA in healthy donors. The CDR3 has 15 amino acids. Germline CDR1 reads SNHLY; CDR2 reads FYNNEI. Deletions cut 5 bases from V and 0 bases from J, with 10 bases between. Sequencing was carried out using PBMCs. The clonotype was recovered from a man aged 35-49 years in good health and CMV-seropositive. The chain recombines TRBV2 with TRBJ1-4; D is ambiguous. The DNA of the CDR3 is TGTGCCAGCAGTCCTCTTTTTGCAACTAATGAAAAACTGTTTTTT. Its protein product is CASSPLFATNEKLFF.